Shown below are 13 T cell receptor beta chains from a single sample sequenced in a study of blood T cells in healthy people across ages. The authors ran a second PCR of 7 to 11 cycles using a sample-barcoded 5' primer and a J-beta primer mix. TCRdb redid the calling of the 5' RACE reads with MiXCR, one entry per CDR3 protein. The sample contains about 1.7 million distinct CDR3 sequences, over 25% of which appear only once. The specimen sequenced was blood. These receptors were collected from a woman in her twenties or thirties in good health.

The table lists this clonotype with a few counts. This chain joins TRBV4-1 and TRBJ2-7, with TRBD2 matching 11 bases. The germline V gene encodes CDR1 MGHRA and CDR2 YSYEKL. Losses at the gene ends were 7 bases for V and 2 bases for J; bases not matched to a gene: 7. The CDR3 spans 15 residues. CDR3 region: CASIPGLAETYEQYF. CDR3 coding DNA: TGCGCCAGCATCCCGGGACTAGCGGAAACCTACGAGCAGTACTTC.

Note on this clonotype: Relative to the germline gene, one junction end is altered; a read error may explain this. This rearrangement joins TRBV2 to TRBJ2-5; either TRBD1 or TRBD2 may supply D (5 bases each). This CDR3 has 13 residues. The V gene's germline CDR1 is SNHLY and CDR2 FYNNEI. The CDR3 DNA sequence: TGTGCCATCAGTCCAGGGCGGGTGGAGACCCAGTACTTC. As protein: CAISPGRVETQYF.

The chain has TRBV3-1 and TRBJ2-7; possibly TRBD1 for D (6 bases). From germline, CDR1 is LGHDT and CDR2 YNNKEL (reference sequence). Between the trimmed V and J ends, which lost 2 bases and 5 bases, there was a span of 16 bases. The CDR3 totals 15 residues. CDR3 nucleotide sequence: TGTGCCAGCAGCCAATACAGGGAAGTTTGGGACGAGCAGTACTTC. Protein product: CASSQYREVWDEQYF.

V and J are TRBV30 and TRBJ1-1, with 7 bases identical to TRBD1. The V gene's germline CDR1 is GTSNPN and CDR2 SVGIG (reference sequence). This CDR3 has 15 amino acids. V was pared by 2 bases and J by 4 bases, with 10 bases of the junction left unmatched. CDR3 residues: CAWSRSPAGGTEAFF. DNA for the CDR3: TGTGCCTGGAGTCGATCCCCCGCAGGGGGCACTGAAGCTTTCTTT.

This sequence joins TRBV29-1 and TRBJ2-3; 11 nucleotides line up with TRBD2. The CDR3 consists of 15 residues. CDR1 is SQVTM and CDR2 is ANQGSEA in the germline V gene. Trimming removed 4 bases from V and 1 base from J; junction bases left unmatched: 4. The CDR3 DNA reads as TGCAGCGTTGGCCTAGCGGGAGGCGGCACAGATACGCAGTATTTT. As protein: CSVGLAGGGTDTQYF.

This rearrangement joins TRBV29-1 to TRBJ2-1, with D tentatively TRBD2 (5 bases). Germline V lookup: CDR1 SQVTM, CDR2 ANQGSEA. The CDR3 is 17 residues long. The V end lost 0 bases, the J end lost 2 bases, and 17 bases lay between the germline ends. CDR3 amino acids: CSVEDGRRSGAYNEQFF. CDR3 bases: TGCAGCGTTGAAGATGGGAGACGGAGCGGTGCCTACAATGAGCAGTTCTTC.

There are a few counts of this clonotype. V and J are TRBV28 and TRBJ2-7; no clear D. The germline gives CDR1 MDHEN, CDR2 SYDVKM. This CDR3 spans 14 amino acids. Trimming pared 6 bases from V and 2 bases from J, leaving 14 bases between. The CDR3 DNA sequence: TGTGCCAGCAGGACTCAGACCCGTGCCTACGAGCAGTACTTC. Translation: CASRTQTRAYEQYF.

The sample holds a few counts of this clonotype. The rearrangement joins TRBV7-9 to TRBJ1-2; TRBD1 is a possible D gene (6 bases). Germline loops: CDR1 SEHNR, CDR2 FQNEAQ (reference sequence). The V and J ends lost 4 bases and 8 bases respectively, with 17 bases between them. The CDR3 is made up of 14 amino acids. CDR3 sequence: CASSSGARMFGYTF. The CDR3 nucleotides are TGTGCCAGCAGCTCGGGGGCTAGAATGTTCGGCTACACCTTC.

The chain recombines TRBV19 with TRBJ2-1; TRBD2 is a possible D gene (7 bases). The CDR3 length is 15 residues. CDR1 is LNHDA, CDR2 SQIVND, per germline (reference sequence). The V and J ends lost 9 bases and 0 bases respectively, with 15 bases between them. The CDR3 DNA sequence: TGTGCCAGCGGGTGGGGGGGCAGCTCCTACAATGAGCAGTTCTTC. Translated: CASGWGGSSYNEQFF.

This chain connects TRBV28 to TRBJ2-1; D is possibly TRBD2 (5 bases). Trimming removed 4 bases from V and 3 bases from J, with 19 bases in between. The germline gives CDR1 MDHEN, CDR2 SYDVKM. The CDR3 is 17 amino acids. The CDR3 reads CASSSPFLARDYNEQFF. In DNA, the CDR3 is TGTGCCAGCAGTTCGCCTTTTCTAGCACGGGACTACAATGAGCAGTTCTTC.

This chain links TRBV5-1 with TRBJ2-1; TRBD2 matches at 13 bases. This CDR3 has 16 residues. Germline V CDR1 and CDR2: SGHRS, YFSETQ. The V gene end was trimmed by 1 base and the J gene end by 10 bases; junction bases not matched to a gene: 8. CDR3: CASSLRAVTSGGEQFF. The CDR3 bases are TGCGCCAGCAGCTTGCGAGCGGTGACTAGCGGGGGGGAGCAGTTCTTC.

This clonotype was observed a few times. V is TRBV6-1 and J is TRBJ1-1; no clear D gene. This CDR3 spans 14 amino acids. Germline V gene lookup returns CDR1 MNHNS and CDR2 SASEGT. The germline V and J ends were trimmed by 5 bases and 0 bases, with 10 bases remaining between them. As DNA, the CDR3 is TGTGCCAGCAGTTCTAGAAATATGAACACTGAAGCTTTCTTT. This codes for CASSSRNMNTEAFF.

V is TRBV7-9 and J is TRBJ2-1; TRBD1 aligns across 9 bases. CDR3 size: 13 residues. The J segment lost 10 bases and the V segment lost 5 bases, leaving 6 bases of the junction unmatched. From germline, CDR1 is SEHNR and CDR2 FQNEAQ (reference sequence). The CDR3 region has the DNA TGTGCCAGCAGCGGGACAGGGCTCTACGAGCAGTTCTTC. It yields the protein CASSGTGLYEQFF.